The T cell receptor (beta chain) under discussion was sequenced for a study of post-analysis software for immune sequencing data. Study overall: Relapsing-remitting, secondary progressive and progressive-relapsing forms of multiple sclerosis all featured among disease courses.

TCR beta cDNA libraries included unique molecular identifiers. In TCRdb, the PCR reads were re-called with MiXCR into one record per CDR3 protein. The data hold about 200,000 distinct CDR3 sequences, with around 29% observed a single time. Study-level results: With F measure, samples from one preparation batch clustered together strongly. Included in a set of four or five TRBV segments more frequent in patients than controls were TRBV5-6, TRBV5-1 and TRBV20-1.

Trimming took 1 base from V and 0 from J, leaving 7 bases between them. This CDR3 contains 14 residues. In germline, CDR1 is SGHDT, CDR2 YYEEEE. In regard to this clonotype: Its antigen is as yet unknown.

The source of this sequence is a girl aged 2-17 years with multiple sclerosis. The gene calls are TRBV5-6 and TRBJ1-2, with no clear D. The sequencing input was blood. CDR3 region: CASSLRDTNYGYTF. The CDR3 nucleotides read TGTGCCAGCAGCTTGAGAGACACTAACTATGGCTACACCTTC. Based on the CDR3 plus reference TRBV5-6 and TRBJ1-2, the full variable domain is DAGVTQSPTHLIKTRGQQVTLRCSPKSGHDTVSWYQQALGQGPQFIFQYYEEEERQRGNFPDRFSGHQFPNYSSELNVNALLLGDSALYLCASSLRDTNYGYTFGSGTRLTVV.